The clone carrying this TCR beta chain appeared many times. Its specificity is unknown. The data are from a study of CD8 T cells in ankylosing spondylitis. Study-wide results and limits: A TCR beta motif of about 8 highly homologous variants seemed to mark ankylosing spondylitis blood.

Germline V gene sequence: CDR1 DFQATT, CDR2 SNEGSKA (reference sequence). The CDR3 runs to 13 residues. Trimming removed 0 bases from V and 2 bases from J, with 5 bases in between. TCRdb called the 5' RACE reads again in MiXCR, with one record for every CDR3 protein. The sample holds about 200,000 distinct CDR3 sequences; around 6.6% are singletons and the top ten take 13% to 15%. The sequencing sample was made of blood, either unsorted or a sorted T cell fraction (not recorded which). The TCR comes from a male donor with ankylosing spondylitis. The chain employs TRBV20-1 and TRBJ1-3; D possibly corresponds to TRBD1 (5 bases). CDR3 bases: TGCAGTGCTAGAGAAGGGGCTGGAAACACCATATATTTT. Its protein is CSAREGAGNTIYF.